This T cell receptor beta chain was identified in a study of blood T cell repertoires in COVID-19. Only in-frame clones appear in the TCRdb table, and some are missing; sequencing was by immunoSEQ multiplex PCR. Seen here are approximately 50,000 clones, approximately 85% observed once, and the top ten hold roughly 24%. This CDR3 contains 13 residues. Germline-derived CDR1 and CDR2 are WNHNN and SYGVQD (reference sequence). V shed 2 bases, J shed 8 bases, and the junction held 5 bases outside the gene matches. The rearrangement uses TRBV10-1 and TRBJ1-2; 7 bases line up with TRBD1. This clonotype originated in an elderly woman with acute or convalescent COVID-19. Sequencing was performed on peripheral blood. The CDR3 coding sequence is TGCGCCAGCAGTGAGGACAGGGCGCGGGGCTACACCTTC. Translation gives CASSEDRARGYTF.